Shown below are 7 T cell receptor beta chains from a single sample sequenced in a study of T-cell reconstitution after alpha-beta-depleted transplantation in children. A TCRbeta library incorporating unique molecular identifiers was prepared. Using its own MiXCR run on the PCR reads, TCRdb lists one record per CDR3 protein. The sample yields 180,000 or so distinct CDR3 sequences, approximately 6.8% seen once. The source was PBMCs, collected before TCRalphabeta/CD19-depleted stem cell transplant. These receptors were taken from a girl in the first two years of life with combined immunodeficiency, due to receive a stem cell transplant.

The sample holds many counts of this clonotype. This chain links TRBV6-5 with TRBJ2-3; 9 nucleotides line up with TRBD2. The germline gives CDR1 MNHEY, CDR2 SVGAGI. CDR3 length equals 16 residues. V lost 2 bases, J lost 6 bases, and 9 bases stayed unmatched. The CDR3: CASSYTAGGPFDTQYF. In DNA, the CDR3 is TGTGCCAGCAGTTACACGGCGGGAGGGCCTTTTGATACGCAGTATTTT.

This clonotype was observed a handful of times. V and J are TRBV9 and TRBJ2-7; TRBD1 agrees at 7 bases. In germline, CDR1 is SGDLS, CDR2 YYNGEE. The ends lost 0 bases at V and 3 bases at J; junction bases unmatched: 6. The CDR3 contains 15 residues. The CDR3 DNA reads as TGTGCCAGCAGCGTAGGTCGGGACAGCGGCTACGAGCAGTACTTC. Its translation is CASSVGRDSGYEQYF.

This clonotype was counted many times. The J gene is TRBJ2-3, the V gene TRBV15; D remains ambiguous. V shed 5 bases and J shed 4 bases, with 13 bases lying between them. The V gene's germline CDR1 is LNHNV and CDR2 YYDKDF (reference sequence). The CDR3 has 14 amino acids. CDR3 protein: CATSVRSGPDTQYF. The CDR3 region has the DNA TGTGCCACCAGCGTTAGGTCAGGCCCAGATACGCAGTATTTT. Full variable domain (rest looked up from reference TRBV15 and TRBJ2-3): DAMVIQNPRYQVTQFGKPVTLSCSQTLNHNVMYWYQQKSSQAPKLLFHYYDKDFNNEADTPDNFQSRRPNTSFCFLDIRSPGLGDTAMYLCATSVRSGPDTQYFGPGTRLTVL.

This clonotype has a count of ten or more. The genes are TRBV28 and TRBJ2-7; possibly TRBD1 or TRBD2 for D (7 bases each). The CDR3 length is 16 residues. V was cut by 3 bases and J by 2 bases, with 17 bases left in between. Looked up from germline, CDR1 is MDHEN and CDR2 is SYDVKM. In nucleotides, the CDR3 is TGTGCCAGCAGTTTTATTCGGGGGGACAGACCCTACGAGCAGTACTTC. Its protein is CASSFIRGDRPYEQYF.

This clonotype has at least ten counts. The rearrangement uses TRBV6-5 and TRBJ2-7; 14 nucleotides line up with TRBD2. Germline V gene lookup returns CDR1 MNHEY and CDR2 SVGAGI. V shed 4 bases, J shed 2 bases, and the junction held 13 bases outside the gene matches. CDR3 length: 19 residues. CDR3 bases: TGTGCCAGCAGTTGGGGCACCCAAGGGACTAGCGGGAGTCCCTACGAGCAGTACTTC. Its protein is CASSWGTQGTSGSPYEQYF.

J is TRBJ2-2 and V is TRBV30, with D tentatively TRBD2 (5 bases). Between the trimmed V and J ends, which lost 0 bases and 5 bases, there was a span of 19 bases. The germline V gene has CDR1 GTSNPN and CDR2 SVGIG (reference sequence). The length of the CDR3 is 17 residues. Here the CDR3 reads CAWSVLLGSPRTGELFF. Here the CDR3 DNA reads TGTGCCTGGAGTGTACTTTTAGGGAGCCCGAGGACCGGGGAGCTGTTTTTT.

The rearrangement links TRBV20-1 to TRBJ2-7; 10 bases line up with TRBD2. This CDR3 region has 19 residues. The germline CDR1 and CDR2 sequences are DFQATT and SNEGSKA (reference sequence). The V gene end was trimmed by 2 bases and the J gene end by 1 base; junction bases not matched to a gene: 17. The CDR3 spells CSARYYRAQASGSSYEQYF. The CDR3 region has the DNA TGCAGTGCTAGATACTACCGCGCCCAGGCTAGCGGGAGTTCCTACGAGCAGTACTTC.